Following are 28 T cell receptor beta chains from one sample sequenced in a study of beta chain features in type 1 diabetes. Since all of the isolated RNA was reverse transcribed, expressed TCRB transcripts were what got sequenced. Libraries were prepared by immunoSEQ multiplex PCR; TCRdb keeps only in-frame clonotypes and omits some of them. Of 360,000 or so clones listed, around 20% are singletons. Sequencing was done on a sample of naive CD4+ T cells from blood. The receptors were gathered from a woman under 30 in good health.

This clone was recorded a few times. The chain uses TRBV5-8 and TRBJ1-2; 7 nucleotides match TRBD1. This CDR3 comprises 13 residues. CDR1 SGHTS and CDR2 YDEGEE come from the germline V gene. After removal of 2 bases from V and 4 bases from J, the junction contained 2 bases not matched to a gene. CDR3 sequence (DNA): TGTGCCAGCAGCTTACAGGGGAGCTATGGCTACACCTTC. It is translated as CASSLQGSYGYTF.

The chain employs TRBV7-9 and TRBJ2-1; the match to TRBD2 covers 8 bases. V lost 5 bases to trimming and J lost 1 base; unmatched junction nucleotides: 4. The CDR3 has 15 amino acids. CDR1 and CDR2 from the germline V gene are SEHNR and FQNEAQ (reference sequence). The CDR3 sequence is CASSPGLASYNEQFF. CDR3 coding DNA: TGTGCCAGCAGCCCTGGACTAGCTTCCTACAATGAGCAGTTCTTC.

This clone was found a few times. The chain carries TRBV7-8 and TRBJ2-7; TRBD2 matches 10 bases. J lost 3 bases, V lost 2 bases, and 7 bases had no gene match. Germline CDR1 reads SGHVS; CDR2 reads FQNEAQ. This CDR3 has 16 amino acids. The CDR3, as DNA: TGTGCCAGCAGCTTACGACTAGCGGGCCTAAACTACGAGCAGTACTTC. This translates into CASSLRLAGLNYEQYF.

The V gene is TRBV6-5, the J gene TRBJ2-3; possible D gene TRBD2, 6 bases. Germline V CDR1 and CDR2: MNHEY, SVGAGI. The CDR3 has 16 residues. Trimming cost V 0 bases and J 0 bases, with 10 bases left between them. CDR3 sequence reads: CASSYSKAGSTDTQYF. In nucleotides, the CDR3 is TGTGCCAGCAGTTACTCGAAGGCGGGGAGCACAGATACGCAGTATTTT.

CDR3 nucleotides: TGCGCCAGCAGCTTGGATGGGGGAGCGGGCACTGAAGCTTTCTTT. Encoded protein: CASSLDGGAGTEAFF. The chain couples TRBV5-1 to TRBJ1-1; tentatively, D is TRBD1 (5 bases). V lost 0 bases, J lost 4 bases, and 13 bases lay in between. CDR1 SGHRS and CDR2 YFSETQ come from the germline V gene. This CDR3 region has 15 residues.

The sample holds a few counts of this clone. V is TRBV7-2 and J is TRBJ1-5; TRBD1 aligns across 8 bases. The CDR3 is 18 residues long. Trimming took 0 bases from V and 6 from J; bases not matched to a gene: 13. In germline, CDR1 is SGHTA, CDR2 FQGNSA. This chain's CDR3 is CASSLASLTTGAGQPQHF. The CDR3 DNA sequence: TGTGCCAGCAGCTTAGCGAGCCTAACGACAGGGGCTGGTCAGCCCCAGCATTTT.

A remark on this clone: No conserved phenylalanine or tryptophan ends this CDR3, so it is likely a read error. It is unclear where the CDR3 begins or ends on the DNA, so no DNA is shown, and the CDR3 is as TCRdb lists it. The chain couples TRBV21-1 to TRBJ2-3; TRBD1 is taken as the D call from the table, unchecked against the DNA. TRBV21-1 is reported as a pseudogene. Ends included, the CDR3 has 11 residues. CDR3 region: CASSKAEGAKL.

This clone has a handful of counts. This chain joins TRBV4-2 and TRBJ2-2, with 7 bases identical to TRBD2. Looked up from germline, CDR1 is LGHNA and CDR2 is YNFKEQ. The CDR3 consists of 16 residues. The J segment lost 6 bases and the V segment lost 0 bases, leaving 7 bases of the junction unmatched. DNA for the CDR3: TGTGCCAGCAGCCAAGATCATGCGGGGGTTGCCGGGGAGCTGTTTTTT. Translation gives CASSQDHAGVAGELFF.

The chain has TRBV29-1 and TRBJ2-5; tentatively, D is TRBD2 (6 bases). V lost 7 bases, J lost 5 bases, and 14 bases lay in between. Germline CDR1 is SQVTM and CDR2 is ANQGSEA. This CDR3 is built from 12 residues. CDR3 in amino acids: CSAGTRAETQYF. The CDR3 DNA follows: TGCAGCGCCGGGACTCGGGCGGAGACCCAGTACTTC.

This chain connects TRBV4-1 to TRBJ2-3; 8 bases match TRBD2. The CDR3 covers 15 residues. CDR1 and CDR2 from the germline V gene are MGHRA and YSYEKL. V dropped 4 bases and J dropped 1; count of bases not matched to a gene: 4. The CDR3 spells CASSLPRGGTDTQYF. The CDR3 nucleotides read TGCGCCAGCAGCCTCCCGCGGGGGGGCACAGATACGCAGTATTTT.

This clone was counted a few times. The V gene is TRBV5-4, the J gene TRBJ2-1; tentative D call: TRBD2 (6 bases). Germline loops: CDR1 SGHNT, CDR2 YYREEE (reference sequence). V lost 4 bases and J 5 bases, leaving 10 bases between the germline ends. This CDR3 has 13 residues. In DNA, the CDR3 is TGTGCCAGCAGCGGGCGGGGAAACAATGAGCAGTTCTTC. Its protein is CASSGRGNNEQFF.

The V gene is TRBV18, the J gene TRBJ2-4; TRBD2 aligns across 10 bases. The ends lost 6 bases at V and 4 bases at J; junction bases unmatched: 3. CDR1 is KGHSH, CDR2 LQKENI, per germline. CDR3 size: 14 residues. The CDR3 nucleotides read TGTGCCAGCTCGAAGCGGGAGGGTAAAAACATTCAGTACTTC. It encodes CASSKREGKNIQYF. Variable domain in full (rest from reference TRBV18 and TRBJ2-4): NAGVMQNPRHLVRRRGQEARLRCSPMKGHSHVYWYRQLPEEGLKFMVYLQKENIIDESGMPKERFSAEFPKEGPSILRIQQVVRGDSAAYFCASSKREGKNIQYFGAGTRLSVL.

The chain links TRBV25-1 to TRBJ2-1; the D gene is possibly TRBD2 (7 bases). CDR1 MGHDK and CDR2 SYGVNS come from the germline V gene. The CDR3 has 16 residues. The V end was cut by 6 bases, the J end by 3 bases, with 18 bases between. Here the CDR3 reads CASSRGRGPYYNEQFF. The CDR3 coding sequence is TGTGCCAGCAGCCGAGGGCGGGGGCCTTACTACAATGAGCAGTTCTTC.

This clone came up a few times. This chain joins TRBV30 and TRBJ2-7; perhaps TRBD1 as D (5 bases). Germline CDR1 GTSNPN, CDR2 SVGIG (reference sequence). Trimming stripped 0 bases from V and 9 bases from J, with 12 bases between. The CDR3 extends over 12 amino acids. CDR3 amino acids: CAWSVPPGSQYF. The CDR3 DNA reads TGTGCCTGGAGTGTCCCCCCAGGGTCGCAGTACTTC.

The chain recombines TRBV29-1 with TRBJ1-1; 7 bases map to TRBD1. From germline, CDR1 is SQVTM and CDR2 ANQGSEA. The CDR3 runs to 14 residues. Trimming cost V 1 base and J 2 bases; bases outside gene matches: 4. This CDR3 reads CSVEGHRGNTEAFF. The CDR3 DNA reads TGCAGCGTTGAAGGTCACAGGGGAAACACTGAAGCTTTCTTT.

This clone was seen a handful of times. The chain is built from TRBV9 and TRBJ2-3, with TRBD1 as a possible D gene (6 bases). CDR1 and CDR2 (germline): SGDLS, YYNGEE. V was pared by 3 bases and J by 0 bases, with 14 bases between. This CDR3 spans 16 amino acids. CDR3 in DNA: TGTGCCAGCAGCGCCGTCCAGGGGCATAGCACAGATACGCAGTATTTT. Its translation: CASSAVQGHSTDTQYF.

The chain recombines TRBV27 with TRBJ2-1; 10 bases match TRBD2. CDR1 and CDR2 from the germline V gene are MNHEY and SMNVEV (reference sequence). The CDR3 extends over 15 amino acids. The ends lost 6 bases at V and 8 bases at J; junction bases unmatched: 10. The DNA for the CDR3 is TGTGCCAGCAGCCTGGAAGCGGGAGGGCCATATGAGCAGTTCTTC. This codes for CASSLEAGGPYEQFF.

The V and J genes are TRBV30 and TRBJ1-6; TRBD1 agrees at 9 bases. In germline, CDR1 is GTSNPN, CDR2 SVGIG (reference sequence). V gave up 3 bases and J gave up 3 bases; unmatched junction bases: 6. There are 16 residues in the CDR3. CDR3 loop: CAWRQTGGIYNSPLHF. For the CDR3, the DNA is TGTGCCTGGAGGCAGACAGGGGGGATCTATAATTCACCCCTCCACTTT.

This clone was recorded a few times. The chain combines TRBV25-1 with TRBJ2-7, with a possible D match to TRBD2 (5 bases). The ends were cut back, 4 bases at V and 0 bases at J, with 7 bases in the middle. This CDR3 comprises 13 residues. Germline loops: CDR1 MGHDK, CDR2 SYGVNS. This CDR3 is CASSAAGSYEQYF. CDR3 DNA sequence: TGTGCCAGCAGTGCGGCGGGCTCCTACGAGCAGTACTTC.

This chain joins TRBV2 and TRBJ1-5; maybe TRBD1 (6 bases). The CDR3 extends over 15 amino acids. Trimming took 6 bases from V and 3 from J, leaving 15 bases between them. Germline-derived CDR1 and CDR2 are SNHLY and FYNNEI. CDR3 nucleotides: TGTGCCAGCAGGCCGATAGGGGGTTCCAATCAGCCCCAGCATTTT. It translates to CASRPIGGSNQPQHF.

This rearrangement joins TRBV5-1 to TRBJ2-2; 8 bases are a match to TRBD1. The CDR3 sequence is 15 residues long. The V gene end was trimmed by 4 bases and the J gene end by 1 base; junction bases not matched to a gene: 3. CDR1 and CDR2 (germline): SGHRS, YFSETQ. DNA of the CDR3: TGCGCCAGCAGCCCGACAGGGGTGAACACCGGGGAGCTGTTTTTT. Its translation is CASSPTGVNTGELFF.

There are a few counts of this clone. The chain recombines TRBV27 with TRBJ2-5; no reliable D call. CDR3 length: 13 residues. V gave up 5 bases and J gave up 3 bases, with 10 bases separating them. The V gene's germline CDR1 is MNHEY and CDR2 SMNVEV (reference sequence). The CDR3 region has the DNA TGTGCCAGCAGTCCCCTAAGAGAAGAGACCCAGTACTTC. This codes for CASSPLREETQYF.

This clone was detected a few times. V and J are TRBV12-5 and TRBJ2-7, with TRBD1 as a possible D gene (5 bases). V lost 2 bases and J lost 3, with 11 bases in between. The germline V gene has CDR1 LGHNT and CDR2 FRNRAP. The CDR3 covers 14 residues. CDR3 DNA sequence: TGTGCTAGTGGTTTGCTCCCAGGGATCTACGAGCAGTACTTC. Encoded protein: CASGLLPGIYEQYF.

The V gene is TRBV5-1, the J gene TRBJ2-1, with D tentatively TRBD1 (7 bases). The CDR3 is 14 amino acids. Germline V CDR1 and CDR2: SGHRS, YFSETQ. V dropped 4 bases and J dropped 4 bases, with 12 bases sitting between them. The CDR3 spells CASSAGQIYNEQFF. For the CDR3, the DNA is TGCGCCAGCAGCGCGGGACAGATTTACAATGAGCAGTTCTTC. The whole variable domain, remainder taken from reference TRBV5-1 and TRBJ2-1, is KAGVTQTPRYLIKTRGQQVTLSCSPISGHRSVSWYQQTPGQGLQFLFEYFSETQRNKGNFPGRFSGRQFSNSRSEMNVSTLELGDSALYLCASSAGQIYNEQFFGPGTRLTVL.

The V gene is TRBV30, the J gene TRBJ2-1, with 10 bases matching TRBD2. The CDR3 loop spans 15 amino acids. CDR1 and CDR2 (germline): GTSNPN, SVGIG (reference sequence). Trimming at V came to 5 bases and at J to 4 bases, leaving 8 bases not matched to a gene. The CDR3 DNA is TGTGCCTGGGGAGTGCTAGCGGGAGTTTACAATGAGCAGTTCTTC. It specifies CAWGVLAGVYNEQFF.

This rearrangement joins TRBV9 to TRBJ2-3; 8 nucleotides align to TRBD2. The CDR3 loop spans 16 amino acids. Germline V gives CDR1 SGDLS, CDR2 YYNGEE. The J segment lost 4 bases and the V segment lost 2 bases, leaving 9 bases of the junction unmatched. For the CDR3, the DNA is TGTGCCAGCAGCGTGTCCAGCGGGAGCCGCCCAGATACGCAGTATTTT. Translation: CASSVSSGSRPDTQYF.

This clone has more than one count but fewer than ten. The chain employs TRBV10-3 and TRBJ2-3, with 10 bases aligning to TRBD1. The CDR3 length is 14 residues. Germline trimming cut 7 bases from V and 5 bases from J; bases unmatched to any gene: 6. CDR1 is ENHRY, CDR2 SYGVKD, per germline. CDR3 sequence reads: CAITAGTGVDTQYF. The CDR3 coding sequence is TGTGCCATCACCGCCGGGACAGGGGTAGATACGCAGTATTTT.

This clone was observed a handful of times. The V and J genes are TRBV2 and TRBJ2-4; 11 bases agree with TRBD2. This CDR3 spans 12 amino acids. CDR1 and CDR2 from the germline V gene are SNHLY and FYNNEI. Trimming cost V 6 bases and J 13 bases; bases outside gene matches: 5. CDR3 in DNA: TGTGCCAGCAGCGCGAGACTAGCGGGACAGTACTTC. This sequence encodes CASSARLAGQYF.